Reported below is one T cell receptor beta chain. Source study methods: Reference gene primer amplification gave estimated nucleated cell counts. Clones were read by immunoSEQ multiplex PCR, and TCRdb kept only the in-frame ones, dropping some. V and J calls and clone size come straight from that table; D and trimming were deduced from the DNA. The table has 45,000 to 70,000 clones, 87% seen once. This entry belongs to a study of blood T cell repertoires in COVID-19. Study at large: Donors in the United States, Italy and Spain gave samples during acute or convalescent COVID-19. Sample material is recorded as cDNA or gDNA derived from T cells, B-cell-depleted T cells, or PBMCs.

CDR1 is GTSNPN and CDR2 is SVGIG in the germline V gene (reference sequence). The CDR3 consists of 15 residues. The J segment lost 3 bases and the V segment lost 1 base, leaving 3 bases of the junction unmatched. Seattle's cohort entered during active infection and was followed longitudinally. The source of this sequence is a woman in her fifties or sixties with COVID-19, enrolled during active disease. This chain links TRBV30 with TRBJ2-5; 12 bases are shared with TRBD2. Material for sequencing was peripheral blood. CDR3 amino acids: CAWSGLAGAKETQYF. Here the CDR3 DNA reads TGTGCCTGGAGTGGACTAGCGGGGGCGAAAGAGACCCAGTACTTC.